Given below is one TCR beta chain in context. Its antigen is not known. From germline, CDR1 is SNHLY and CDR2 FYNNEI. The V end lost 8 bases, the J end lost 15 bases, and 21 bases lay between the germline ends. This CDR3 is built from 12 residues. This sample was included in a study of cytomegalovirus exposure and HLA in healthy donors. PCR involved 60 Vbeta and 13 Jbeta primers. The assay was immunoSEQ multiplex PCR, and TCRdb's table has in-frame clones only and misses some. The sample holds around 40,000 clones, 60% to 80% seen once. Study-level points and caveats: Accurate prediction of HLA-A and HLA-B alleles (for most subjects) was reportedly achieved from TCR beta sequences.

The receptor's source is a young man in good health and CMV-seronegative. Sequenced input: PBMCs. V and J are TRBV2 and TRBJ2-3, with D possibly matching TRBD1 (6 bases). The CDR3 is CASGAWTGTLYF. The CDR3 DNA follows: TGTGCCAGCGGTGCCTGGACCGGGACACTATATTTT. The full variable domain, with the rest looked up from reference TRBV2 and TRBJ2-3, is EPEVTQTPSHQVTQMGQEVILRCVPISNHLYFYWYRQILGQKVEFLVSFYNNEISEKSEIFDDQFSVERPDGSNFTLKIRSTKLEDSAMYFCASGAWTGTLYFGPGTRLTVL.